In its sample, the clone carrying this T cell receptor beta chain was seen many times. The antigen is undetermined. The V end lost 0 bases, the J end lost 2 bases, and 10 bases lay between the germline ends. Germline lookup yields CDR1 MGHRA and CDR2 YSYEKL. The CDR3 length is 15 residues. Each CDR3 protein gets one entry after TCRdb re-called the 5' RACE reads with MiXCR. The table lists about 38,000 distinct CDR3 sequences, about 10% of them singletons. The data belong to a study of T-cell memory formation after mild COVID-19. Study in general: In these data, TCR clusters were largely donor specific. The study's findings and limits: The pre-infection memory compartment contained some responding clones, suggesting cross-reactive memory joined.

The chain couples TRBV4-1 to TRBJ2-5; no definite D call. The receptor comes from a young man who had mild COVID-19 (a few samples of this study predate the infection). Cell type and time point are not known. The specimen sequenced was PBMCs or a T cell subset sorted from them (not recorded which). The CDR3 protein is CASSQEYSGQETQYF. The CDR3 bases are TGCGCCAGCAGCCAAGAATATTCCGGACAAGAGACCCAGTACTTC.